A selection of T cell receptor beta chains follows, all from one sample in a study of T cells in narcolepsy. Some clones are missing from TCRdb's copy, which holds only in-frame ones; the method was immunoSEQ multiplex PCR. This repertoire shows fewer than 20,000 clones, roughly 87% found once; its top ten account for over 30%. Sequences were obtained from memory (CD45RA-) CD4+ T cells from blood. The receptors were sampled from a human donor in good health. The CDR3 runs from the conserved cysteine through the conserved F or W. The D gene is left open where the match is weak.

j_call d_call v_call cdr3_aa
TRBJ1-1 NA TRBV7-7 CASSANPNTEAFF
TRBJ1-2 NA TRBV30 CAWNRAHYGYTF
TRBJ1-2 TRBD1 TRBV30 CAWRDRGEDGYTF
TRBJ2-7 NA TRBV27 CASSQRGRSYEQYF
TRBJ2-3 NA TRBV5-1 CASSPTPTDTQYF
TRBJ1-5 NA TRBV19 CASSTGFGGNQPQHF
TRBJ2-5 TRBD2 TRBV6-1 CASSTGTSAETQYF
TRBJ2-3 TRBD2 TRBV5-4 CASSPKTSGSTDTQYF
TRBJ2-5 NA TRBV21-1 CASSRGLADQETQYF
TRBJ2-7 NA TRBV14 CASSVLEGAYEQYF
TRBJ2-7 NA TRBV18 CASSPAPTQTREQYF
TRBJ1-4 NA TRBV5-4 CATTHEVNNEKLFF
TRBJ2-2 NA TRBV28 CASSAPRNTGELFF
TRBJ2-3 TRBD2 TRBV10-3 CAIRESGGAREDTQYF
TRBJ1-6 TRBD1 TRBV7-2 CASSRGTGDNSPLHF
TRBJ2-3 TRBD2 TRBV10-3 CAIRGTSGRARDTDTQYF
TRBJ2-1 NA TRBV4-1 CASSPDWDRYNEQFF
TRBJ2-7 NA TRBV2 CASSYSYEQYF
TRBJ2-1 NA TRBV5-1 CASNRVGGYNEQFF
TRBJ2-3 NA TRBV5-1 CASSLRFQPDTQYF
TRBJ2-7 TRBD1 TRBV7-2 CASSLAGQGIYEQYF
TRBJ2-3 NA TRBV19 CASSMWDSDTDTQYF
TRBJ2-2 TRBD1 TRBV2 CASSGRQGLNTGELFF
TRBJ2-3 NA TRBV7-2 CASSLVKQSTDTQYF
TRBJ1-1 NA TRBV6-1 CASYGRVGGTEAFF
TRBJ1-5 NA TRBV7-8 CASSVQGNQPQHF
TRBJ2-1 NA TRBV14 CASSQERTGSYNEQFF
TRBJ2-5 TRBD2 TRBV12-5 CASGLGAGWETQYF
TRBJ2-3 NA TRBV27 CASSLSSTDTQYF
TRBJ2-6 NA TRBV5-4 CASSNLHAGANVLTF
TRBJ2-1 NA TRBV6-1 CASSLYTSRNEQFF
TRBJ2-5 NA TRBV12-5 CASGLVLGGPSSTQYF
TRBJ2-5 TRBD1 TRBV23-1 CASSAGQGPQETQYF
TRBJ1-3 NA TRBV12-5 CASGLAGGNGFSGNTIYF
TRBJ1-1 NA TRBV6-1 CASSSLSPEAFF
TRBJ1-4 NA TRBV7-6 CASSLGPREKLFF
TRBJ2-2 NA TRBV29-1 CSVLRVSGELFF
TRBJ1-4 NA TRBV25-1 CASARGETNEKLFF
TRBJ1-5 NA TRBV6-5 CASSQRGGGNQPQHF
TRBJ2-1 NA TRBV5-6 CASSLLGPGFSGEQFF